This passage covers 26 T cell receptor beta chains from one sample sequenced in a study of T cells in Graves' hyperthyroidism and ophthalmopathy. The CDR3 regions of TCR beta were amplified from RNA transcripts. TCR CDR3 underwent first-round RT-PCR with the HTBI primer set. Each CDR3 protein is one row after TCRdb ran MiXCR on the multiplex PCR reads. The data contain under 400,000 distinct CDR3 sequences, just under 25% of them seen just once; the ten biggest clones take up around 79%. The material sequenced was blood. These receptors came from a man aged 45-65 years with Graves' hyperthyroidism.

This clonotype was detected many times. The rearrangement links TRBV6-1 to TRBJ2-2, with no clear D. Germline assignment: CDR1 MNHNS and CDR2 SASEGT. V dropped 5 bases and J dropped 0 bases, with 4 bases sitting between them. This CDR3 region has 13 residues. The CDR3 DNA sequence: TGTGCCAGCAGTCTAGCGAACACCGGGGAGCTGTTTTTT. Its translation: CASSLANTGELFF.

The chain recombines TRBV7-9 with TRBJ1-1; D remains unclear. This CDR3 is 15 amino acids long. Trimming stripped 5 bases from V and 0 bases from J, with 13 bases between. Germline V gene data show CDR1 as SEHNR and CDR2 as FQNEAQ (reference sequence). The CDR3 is CASSRPAAMNTEAFF. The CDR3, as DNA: TGTGCCAGCAGCCGACCTGCAGCAATGAACACTGAAGCTTTCTTT. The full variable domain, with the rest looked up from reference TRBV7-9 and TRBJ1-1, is DTGVSQNPRHKITKRGQNVTFRCDPISEHNRLYWYRQTLGQGPEFLTYFQNEAQLEKSRLLSDRFSAERPKGSFSTLEIQRTEQGDSAMYLCASSRPAAMNTEAFFGQGTRLTVV.

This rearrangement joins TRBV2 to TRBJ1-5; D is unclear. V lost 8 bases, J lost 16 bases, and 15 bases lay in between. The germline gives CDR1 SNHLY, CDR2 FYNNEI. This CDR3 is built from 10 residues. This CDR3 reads CASGINSVHF. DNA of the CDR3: TGTGCCAGCGGGATAAATTCGGTACATTTT.

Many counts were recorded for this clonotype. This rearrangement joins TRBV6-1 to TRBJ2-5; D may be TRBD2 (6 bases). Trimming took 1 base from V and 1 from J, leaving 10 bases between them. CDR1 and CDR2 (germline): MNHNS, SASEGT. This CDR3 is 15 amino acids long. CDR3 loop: CASSEVLAAQETQYF. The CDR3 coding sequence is TGTGCCAGCAGTGAAGTACTAGCAGCCCAAGAGACCCAGTACTTC.

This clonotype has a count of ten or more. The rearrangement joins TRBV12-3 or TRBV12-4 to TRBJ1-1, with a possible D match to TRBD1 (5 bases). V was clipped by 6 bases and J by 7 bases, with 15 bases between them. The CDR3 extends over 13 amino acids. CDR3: CASRHQAGGEAFF. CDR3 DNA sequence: TGTGCCAGCAGGCATCAAGCCGGGGGTGAAGCTTTCTTT.

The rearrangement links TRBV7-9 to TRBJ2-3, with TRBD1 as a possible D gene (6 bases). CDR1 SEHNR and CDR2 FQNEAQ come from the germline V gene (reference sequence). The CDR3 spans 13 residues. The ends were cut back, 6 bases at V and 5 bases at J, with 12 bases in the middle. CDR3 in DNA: TGTGCCAGCAGTCGAACAGGGTTAGATACGCAGTATTTT. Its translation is CASSRTGLDTQYF.

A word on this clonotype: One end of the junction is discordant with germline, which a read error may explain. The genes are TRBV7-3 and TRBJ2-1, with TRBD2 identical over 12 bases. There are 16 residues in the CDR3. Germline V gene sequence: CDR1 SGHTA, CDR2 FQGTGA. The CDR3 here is CASSQVGLAGYNEQFF. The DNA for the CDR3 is TGCGCCAGCAGCCAAGTCGGACTAGCGGGGTACAATGAGCAGTTCTTC.

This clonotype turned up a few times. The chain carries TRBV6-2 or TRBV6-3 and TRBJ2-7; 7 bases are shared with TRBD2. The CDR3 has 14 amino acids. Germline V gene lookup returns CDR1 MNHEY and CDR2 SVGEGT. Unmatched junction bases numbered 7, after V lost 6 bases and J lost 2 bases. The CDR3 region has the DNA TGTGCCAGCAGGACGCCGGGAGGTACCTACGAGCAGTACTTC. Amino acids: CASRTPGGTYEQYF.

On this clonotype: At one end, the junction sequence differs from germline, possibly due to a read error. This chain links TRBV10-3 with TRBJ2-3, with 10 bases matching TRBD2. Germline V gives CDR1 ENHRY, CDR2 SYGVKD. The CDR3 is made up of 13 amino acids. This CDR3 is CAISELAGDTRYF. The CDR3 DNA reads TGTGCCATCAGTGAGCTAGCGGGGGATACGCGGTATTTT.

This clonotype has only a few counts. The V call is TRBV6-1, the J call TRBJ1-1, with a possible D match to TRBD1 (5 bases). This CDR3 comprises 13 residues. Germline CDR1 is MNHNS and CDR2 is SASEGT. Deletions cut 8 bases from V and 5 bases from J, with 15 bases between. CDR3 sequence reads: CASHRDLNTEAFF. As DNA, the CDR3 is TGTGCCAGCCATAGGGACCTAAATACTGAAGCTTTCTTT.

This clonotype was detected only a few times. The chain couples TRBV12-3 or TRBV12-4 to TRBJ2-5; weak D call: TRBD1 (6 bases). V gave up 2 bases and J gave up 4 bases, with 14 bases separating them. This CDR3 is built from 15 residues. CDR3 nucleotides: TGTGCCAGCAGTTTAAGGGGGACGGATGGAGAGACCCAGTACTTC. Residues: CASSLRGTDGETQYF.

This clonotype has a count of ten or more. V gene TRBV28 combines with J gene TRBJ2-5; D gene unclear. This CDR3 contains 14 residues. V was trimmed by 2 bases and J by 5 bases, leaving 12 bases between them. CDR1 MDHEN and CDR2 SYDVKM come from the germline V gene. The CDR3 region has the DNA TGTGCCAGCAGTTTACCCTCCCAACGGGAGACCCAGTACTTC. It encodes CASSLPSQRETQYF.

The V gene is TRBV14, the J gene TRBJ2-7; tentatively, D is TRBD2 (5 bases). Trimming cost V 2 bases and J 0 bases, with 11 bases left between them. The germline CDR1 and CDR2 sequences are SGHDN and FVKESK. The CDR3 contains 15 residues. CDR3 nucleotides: TGTGCCAGCAGCCAAACGGGAAGGAGCTCCTACGAGCAGTACTTC. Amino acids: CASSQTGRSSYEQYF. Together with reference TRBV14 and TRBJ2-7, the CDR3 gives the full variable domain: EAGVTQFPSHSVIEKGQTVTLRCDPISGHDNLYWYRRVMGKEIKFLLHFVKESKQDESGMPNNRFLAERTGGTYSTLKVQPAELEDSGVYFCASSQTGRSSYEQYFGPGTRLTVT.

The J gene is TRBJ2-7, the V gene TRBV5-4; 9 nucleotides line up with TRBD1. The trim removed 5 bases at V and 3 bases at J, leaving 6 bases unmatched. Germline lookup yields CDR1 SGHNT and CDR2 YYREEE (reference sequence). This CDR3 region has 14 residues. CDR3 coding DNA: TGTGCCAGCAGTTACCGGGACAGGGACTACGAGCAGTACTTC. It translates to CASSYRDRDYEQYF.

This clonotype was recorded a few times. CDR3 residues: CASMQARTGVNQPQHF. DNA for the CDR3: TGTGCCAGCATGCAGGCTCGGACAGGGGTTAATCAGCCCCAGCATTTT. The chain couples TRBV2 to TRBJ1-5; 9 nucleotides agree with TRBD1. V was clipped by 7 bases and J by 4 bases; unmatched bases: 11. Germline V gene sequence: CDR1 SNHLY, CDR2 FYNNEI. The CDR3 has 16 residues.

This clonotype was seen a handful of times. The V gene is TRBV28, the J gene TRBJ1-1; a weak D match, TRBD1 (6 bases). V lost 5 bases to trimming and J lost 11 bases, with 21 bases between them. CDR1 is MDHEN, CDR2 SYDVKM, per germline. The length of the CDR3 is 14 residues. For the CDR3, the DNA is TGTGCCAGCAGTACTTCCGGGACACCTTTTGAGGCTTTCTTT. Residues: CASSTSGTPFEAFF.

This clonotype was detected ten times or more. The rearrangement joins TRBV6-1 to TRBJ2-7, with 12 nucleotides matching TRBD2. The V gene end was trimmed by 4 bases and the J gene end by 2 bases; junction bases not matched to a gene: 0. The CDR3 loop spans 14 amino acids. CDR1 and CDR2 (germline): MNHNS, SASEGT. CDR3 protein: CASSGTSGTYEQYF. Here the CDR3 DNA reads TGTGCCAGCAGTGGGACTAGCGGGACCTACGAGCAGTACTTC.

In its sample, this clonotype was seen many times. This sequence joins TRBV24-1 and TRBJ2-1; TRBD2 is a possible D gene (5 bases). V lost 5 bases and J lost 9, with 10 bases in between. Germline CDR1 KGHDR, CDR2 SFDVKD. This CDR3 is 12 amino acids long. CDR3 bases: TGTGCCACCAGTGGGGTCGGAGGTGAGCAGTTCTTC. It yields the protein CATSGVGGEQFF.

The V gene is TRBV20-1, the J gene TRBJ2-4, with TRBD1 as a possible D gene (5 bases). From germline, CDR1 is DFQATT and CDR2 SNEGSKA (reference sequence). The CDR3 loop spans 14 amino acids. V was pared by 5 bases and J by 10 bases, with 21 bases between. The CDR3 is CSAEPAAAQGIQYF. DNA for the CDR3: TGCAGTGCTGAACCCGCTGCGGCGCAGGGTATTCAGTACTTC.

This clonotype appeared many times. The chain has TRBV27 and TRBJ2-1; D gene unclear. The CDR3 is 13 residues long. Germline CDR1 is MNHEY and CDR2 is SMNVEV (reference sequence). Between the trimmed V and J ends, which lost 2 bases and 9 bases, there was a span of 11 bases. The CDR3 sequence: CASSLLLSGEQFF. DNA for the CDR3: TGTGCCAGCAGTTTACTACTGTCGGGTGAGCAGTTCTTC.

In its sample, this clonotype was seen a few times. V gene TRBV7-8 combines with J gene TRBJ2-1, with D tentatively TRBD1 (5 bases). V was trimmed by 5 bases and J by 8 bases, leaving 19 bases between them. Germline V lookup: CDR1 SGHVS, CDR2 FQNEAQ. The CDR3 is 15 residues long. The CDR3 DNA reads TGTGCCAGCAGCCCCGTCTCAGGGAATGGCTATGAGCAGTTCTTC. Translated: CASSPVSGNGYEQFF.

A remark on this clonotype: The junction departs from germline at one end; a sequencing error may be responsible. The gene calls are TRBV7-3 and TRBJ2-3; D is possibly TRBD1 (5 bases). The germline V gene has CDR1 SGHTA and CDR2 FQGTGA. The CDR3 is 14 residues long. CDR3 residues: CASSPYKDTDTRYF. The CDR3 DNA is TGTGCCAGCAGCCCCTACAAGGACACAGATACGCGGTATTTT. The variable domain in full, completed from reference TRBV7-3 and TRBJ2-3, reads GAGVSQTPSNKVTEKGKYVELRCDPISGHTALYWYRQSLGQGPEFLIYFQGTGAADDSGLPNDRFFAVRPEGSVSTLKIQRTERGDSAVYLCASSPYKDTDTRYFGPGTRLTVL.

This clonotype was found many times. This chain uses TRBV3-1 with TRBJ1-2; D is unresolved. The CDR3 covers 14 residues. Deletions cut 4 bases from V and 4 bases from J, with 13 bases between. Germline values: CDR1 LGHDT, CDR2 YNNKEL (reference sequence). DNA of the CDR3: TGTGCCAGCAGCCCCCCCGGACGGCTCTATGGCTACACCTTC. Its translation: CASSPPGRLYGYTF.

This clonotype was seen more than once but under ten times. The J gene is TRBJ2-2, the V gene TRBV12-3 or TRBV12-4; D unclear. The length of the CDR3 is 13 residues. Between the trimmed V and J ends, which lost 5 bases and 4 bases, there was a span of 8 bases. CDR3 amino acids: CASSPSSTGELFF. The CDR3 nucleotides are TGTGCCAGCAGTCCCTCGAGCACCGGGGAGCTGTTTTTT.

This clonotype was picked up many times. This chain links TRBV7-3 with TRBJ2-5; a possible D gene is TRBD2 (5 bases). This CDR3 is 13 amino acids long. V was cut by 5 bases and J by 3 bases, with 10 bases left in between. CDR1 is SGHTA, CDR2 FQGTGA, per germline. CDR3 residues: CASSQVGKETQYF. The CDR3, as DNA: TGTGCCAGCAGCCAAGTCGGGAAAGAGACCCAGTACTTC. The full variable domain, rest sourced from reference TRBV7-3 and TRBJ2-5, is GAGVSQTPSNKVTEKGKYVELRCDPISGHTALYWYRQSLGQGPEFLIYFQGTGAADDSGLPNDRFFAVRPEGSVSTLKIQRTERGDSAVYLCASSQVGKETQYFGPGTRLLVL.

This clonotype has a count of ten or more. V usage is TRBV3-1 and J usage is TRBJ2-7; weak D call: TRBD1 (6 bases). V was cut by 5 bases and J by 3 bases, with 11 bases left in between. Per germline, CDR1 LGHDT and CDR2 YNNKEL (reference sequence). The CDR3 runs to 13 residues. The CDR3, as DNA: TGTGCCAGCAGCTTACAGACAGGCTACGAGCAGTACTTC. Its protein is CASSLQTGYEQYF.